This T cell receptor (beta chain) derives from a study of human CD8 memory T cell subsets. Germline assignment: CDR1 SEHNR and CDR2 FQNEAQ (reference sequence). The CDR3 is 13 amino acids. It was from buffy coats of healthy donors that the PBMC came. A remark on this clonotype: No antigen is known for it.

Study-level results: The study sequenced T cell receptor beta chains and no other chains.

Libraries for TCR beta were constructed using UMI-labeled 5' RACE. TCRdb re-called the 5' RACE reads and catalogs CDR3 proteins one per entry, DNA excluded. In all, the sample yields more than 8,000 distinct CDR3 sequences. The chain is built from TRBV7-9 and TRBJ2-7; TCRdb proposes TRBD1, but this gene call is untestable without DNA. Sample: CD8+ T cells from PBMCs. The TCR was taken from a human donor in good health. The CDR3 region is CASSATGDYEQYF.